What follows describes a single TCR beta chain. Its target is unknown. The data were taken from a study of cytomegalovirus exposure and HLA in healthy donors. Findings and limits, study-wide: Most TCR sequences were seen very rarely across donors, but some public TCRs occurred in many. The study recorded about 160 TCR beta chains that were cytomegalovirus-associated. TRBV6-2, TRBV6-3 and other indistinguishable V segments were excluded.

The PCR made use of 60 Vbeta and 13 Jbeta primers. Original handling: An analysis that came later counted roughly 80 million unique TCR beta chains, around 12 million shared. The assay was immunoSEQ multiplex PCR, and TCRdb's table has in-frame clones only and misses some. V, J and clone size derive from that table, while D and trimming were established from the DNA sequence. Of roughly 120,000 clones listed, roughly 76% are singletons. The ends lost 4 bases at V and 8 bases at J; junction bases unmatched: 6. This CDR3 contains 15 residues. The V gene's germline CDR1 is SGHRS and CDR2 YFSETQ. The material sequenced was PBMCs. This TCR derives from a woman between 55 and 75 years old in good health and CMV-seropositive. V and J are TRBV5-1 and TRBJ1-6; 10 bases align to TRBD1. This CDR3 is CASSGGQGTYSPLHF. The CDR3 DNA is TGCGCCAGCAGCGGGGGACAGGGGACGTATTCACCCCTCCACTTT.